This TCR beta chain was sequenced during a study of blood T cell repertoires in COVID-19. Background on the study: Spain, Italy and the United States supplied samples that represented acute and convalescent COVID-19. PBMCs, B-cell-depleted T cells, or T cells were the source of the cDNA or gDNA that made up the material.

The ends were cut back, 1 base at V and 7 bases at J, with 13 bases in the middle. Germline CDR1 LGHDT, CDR2 YNNKEL (reference sequence). The CDR3 is 14 amino acids. In this sample, this clone turned up a few times. In the study's own analysis: The authors estimated nucleated cell counts from reference gene primer amplification. The protocol was immunoSEQ multiplex PCR, while the TCRdb copy is restricted to in-frame clones and leaves out a portion. Clone size and V and J calls were adopted from that table, with D and trimming inferred from the DNA. The table records about 45,000 clones, approximately 71% of them present only once.

Sequencing was performed on peripheral blood. The chain links TRBV3-1 (or the pseudogene TRBV3-2) to TRBJ1-2; maybe TRBD1 (6 bases). This TCR was recovered from a man at least 80 years old with acute or convalescent COVID-19. The CDR3 coding sequence is TGTGCCAGCAGCCAAGCTGACAGGCTGGCTGGCTACACCTTC. Translated, it gives CASSQADRLAGYTF.